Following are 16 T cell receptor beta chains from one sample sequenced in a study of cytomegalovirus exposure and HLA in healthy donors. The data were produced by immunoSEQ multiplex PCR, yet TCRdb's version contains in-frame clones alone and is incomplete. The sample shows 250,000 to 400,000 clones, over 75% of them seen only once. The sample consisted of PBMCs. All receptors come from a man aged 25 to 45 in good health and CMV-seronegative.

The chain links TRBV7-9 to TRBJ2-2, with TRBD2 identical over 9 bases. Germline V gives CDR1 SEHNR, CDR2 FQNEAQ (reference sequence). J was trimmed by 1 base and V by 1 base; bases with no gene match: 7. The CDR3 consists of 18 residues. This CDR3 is CASSLGLAGTVNTGELFF. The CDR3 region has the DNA TGTGCCAGCAGCTTAGGGCTAGCGGGGACGGTGAACACCGGGGAGCTGTTTTTT. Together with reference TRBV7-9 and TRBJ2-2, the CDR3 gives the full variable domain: DTGVSQNPRHKITKRGQNVTFRCDPISEHNRLYWYRQTLGQGPEFLTYFQNEAQLEKSRLLSDRFSAERPKGSFSTLEIQRTEQGDSAMYLCASSLGLAGTVNTGELFFGEGSRLTVL.

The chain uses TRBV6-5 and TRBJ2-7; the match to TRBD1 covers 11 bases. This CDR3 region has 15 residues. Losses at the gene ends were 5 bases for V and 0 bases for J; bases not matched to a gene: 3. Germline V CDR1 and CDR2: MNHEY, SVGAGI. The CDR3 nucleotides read TGTGCCAGCAGTAAAGGACAGGGGGCCTCCTACGAGCAGTACTTC. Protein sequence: CASSKGQGASYEQYF.

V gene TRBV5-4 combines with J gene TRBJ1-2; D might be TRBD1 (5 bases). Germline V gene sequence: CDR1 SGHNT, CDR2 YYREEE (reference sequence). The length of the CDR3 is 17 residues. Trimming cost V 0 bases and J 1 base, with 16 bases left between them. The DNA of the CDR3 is TGTGCCAGCAGCTTGGAGTTGTTCGGGGGATATAACTATGGCTACACCTTC. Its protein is CASSLELFGGYNYGYTF. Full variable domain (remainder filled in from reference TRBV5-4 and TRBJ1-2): ETGVTQSPTHLIKTRGQQVTLRCSSQSGHNTVSWYQQALGQGPQFIFQYYREEENGRGNFPPRFSGLQFPNYSSELNVNALELDDSALYLCASSLELFGGYNYGYTFGSGTRLTVV.

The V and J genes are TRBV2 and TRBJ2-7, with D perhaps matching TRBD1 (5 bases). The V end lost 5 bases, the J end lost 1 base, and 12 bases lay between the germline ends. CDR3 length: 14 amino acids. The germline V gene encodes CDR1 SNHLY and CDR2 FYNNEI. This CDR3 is CASSPRQRSYEQYF. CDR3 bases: TGTGCCAGCAGTCCGAGACAGAGATCCTACGAGCAGTACTTC.

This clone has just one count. The CDR3: CASSQGPVTGKVISYEQYF. The CDR3 bases are TGTGCCAGCAGCCAAGGACCCGTCACAGGGAAGGTTATTTCCTACGAGCAGTACTTC. The chain links TRBV14 to TRBJ2-7, with D possibly TRBD1 on 6 matching bases. Trimming left V 1 base short and J 1 base short, with 23 bases between. This CDR3 has 19 amino acids. The germline CDR1 and CDR2 sequences are SGHDN and FVKESK. Looking up the rest from reference TRBV14 and TRBJ2-7 gives the full variable domain: EAGVTQFPSHSVIEKGQTVTLRCDPISGHDNLYWYRRVMGKEIKFLLHFVKESKQDESGMPNNRFLAERTGGTYSTLKVQPAELEDSGVYFCASSQGPVTGKVISYEQYFGPGTRLTVT.

This CDR3 is CASSLTSDIYEQYF. CDR3 in DNA: TGCGCCAGCAGCTTGACTTCAGACATCTACGAGCAGTACTTC. The chain couples TRBV5-1 to TRBJ2-7; D remains unclear. V shed 1 base and J shed 3 bases, with 11 bases lying between them. CDR1 and CDR2 (germline): SGHRS, YFSETQ. The CDR3 runs to 14 residues.

The chain's CDR3 is CASSRDNFDEQYF. CDR3 nucleotide sequence: TGTGCCAGCAGTCGGGACAACTTCGACGAGCAGTACTTC. This chain joins TRBV6-1 and TRBJ2-7; D may be TRBD1 (6 bases). Germline loops: CDR1 MNHNS, CDR2 SASEGT. The V end was cut by 5 bases, the J end by 5 bases, with 13 bases between. The CDR3 sequence is 13 residues long.

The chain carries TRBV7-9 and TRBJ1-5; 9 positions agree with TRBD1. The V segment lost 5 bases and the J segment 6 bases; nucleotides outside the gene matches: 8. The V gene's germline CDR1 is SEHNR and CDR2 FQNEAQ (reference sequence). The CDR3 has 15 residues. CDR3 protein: CASSARDRDGQPQHF. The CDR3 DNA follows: TGTGCCAGCAGCGCACGGGACAGGGATGGTCAGCCCCAGCATTTT.

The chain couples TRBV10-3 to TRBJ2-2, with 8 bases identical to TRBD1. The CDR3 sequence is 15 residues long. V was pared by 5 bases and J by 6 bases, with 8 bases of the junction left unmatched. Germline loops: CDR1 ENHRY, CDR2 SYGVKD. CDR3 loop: CAISSLGQGPGELFF. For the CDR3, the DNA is TGTGCCATCAGTTCTCTCGGACAGGGCCCCGGGGAGCTGTTTTTT.

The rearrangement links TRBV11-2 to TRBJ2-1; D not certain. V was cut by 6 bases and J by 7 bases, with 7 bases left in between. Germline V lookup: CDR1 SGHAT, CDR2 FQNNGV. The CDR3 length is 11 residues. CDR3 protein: CASRGANEQFF. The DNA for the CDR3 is TGTGCCAGCAGGGGCGCGAATGAGCAGTTCTTC.

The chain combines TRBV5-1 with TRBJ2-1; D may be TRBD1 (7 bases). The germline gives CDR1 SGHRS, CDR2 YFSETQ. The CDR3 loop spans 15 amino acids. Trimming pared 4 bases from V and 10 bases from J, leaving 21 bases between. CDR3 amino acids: CASSQTGANSGEQFF. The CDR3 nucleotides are TGCGCCAGCAGCCAAACAGGGGCCAACAGCGGGGAGCAGTTCTTC.

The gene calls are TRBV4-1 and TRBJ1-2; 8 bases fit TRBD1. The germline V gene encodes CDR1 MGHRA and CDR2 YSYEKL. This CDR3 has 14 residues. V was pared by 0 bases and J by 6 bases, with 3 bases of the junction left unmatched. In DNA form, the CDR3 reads TGCGCCAGCAGCCAAGACGTGACAGGGGATGGCTACACCTTC. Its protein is CASSQDVTGDGYTF.

CDR3 region: CASSLDWSGRIYGYTF. CDR3 nucleotides: TGTGCCAGCAGCTTAGATTGGTCAGGGCGAATCTATGGCTACACCTTC. The rearrangement uses TRBV11-2 and TRBJ1-2, with a tentative D call TRBD1 (5 bases). Germline CDR1 SGHAT, CDR2 FQNNGV. The CDR3 runs 16 residues. V lost 0 bases to trimming and J lost 4 bases, with 15 bases between them.

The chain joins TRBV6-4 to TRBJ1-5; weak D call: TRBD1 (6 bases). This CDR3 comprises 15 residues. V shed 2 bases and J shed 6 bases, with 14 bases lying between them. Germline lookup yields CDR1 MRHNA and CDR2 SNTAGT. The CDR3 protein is CASSDLVEGGQPQHF. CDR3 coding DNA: TGTGCCAGCAGTGACCTGGTCGAAGGGGGTCAGCCCCAGCATTTT.

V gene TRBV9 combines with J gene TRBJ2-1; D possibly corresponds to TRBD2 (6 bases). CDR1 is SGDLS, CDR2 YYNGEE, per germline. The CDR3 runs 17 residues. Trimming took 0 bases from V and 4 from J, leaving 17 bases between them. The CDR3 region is CASSVDSKGGDYNEQFF. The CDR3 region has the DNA TGTGCCAGCAGCGTAGATTCGAAGGGCGGGGATTACAATGAGCAGTTCTTC. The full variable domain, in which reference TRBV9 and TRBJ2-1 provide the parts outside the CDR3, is DSGVTQTPKHLITATGQRVTLRCSPRSGDLSVYWYQQSLDQGLQFLIQYYNGEERAKGNILERFSAQQFPDLHSELNLSSLELGDSALYFCASSVDSKGGDYNEQFFGPGTRLTVL.

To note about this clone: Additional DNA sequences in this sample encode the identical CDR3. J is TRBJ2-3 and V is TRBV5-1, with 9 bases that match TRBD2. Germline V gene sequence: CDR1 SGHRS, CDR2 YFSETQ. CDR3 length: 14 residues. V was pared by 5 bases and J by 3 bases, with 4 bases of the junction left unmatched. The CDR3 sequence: CASSLAGVTDTQYF. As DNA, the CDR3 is TGCGCCAGCAGTTTAGCGGGGGTGACAGATACGCAGTATTTT.